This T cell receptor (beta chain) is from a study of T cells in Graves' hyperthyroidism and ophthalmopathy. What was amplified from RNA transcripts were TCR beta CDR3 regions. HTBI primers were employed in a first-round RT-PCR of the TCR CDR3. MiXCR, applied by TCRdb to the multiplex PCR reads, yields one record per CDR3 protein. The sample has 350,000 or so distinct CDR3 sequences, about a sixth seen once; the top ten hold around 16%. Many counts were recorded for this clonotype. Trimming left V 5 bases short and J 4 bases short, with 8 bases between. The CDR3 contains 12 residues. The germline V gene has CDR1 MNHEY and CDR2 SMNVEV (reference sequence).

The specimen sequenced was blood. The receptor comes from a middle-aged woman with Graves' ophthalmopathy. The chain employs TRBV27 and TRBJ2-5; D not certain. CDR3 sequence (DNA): TGTGCCAGCAGTCCGGGTCCAGAGACCCAGTACTTC. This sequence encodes CASSPGPETQYF.